The source of this TCR beta chain is a study of T cells in Graves' hyperthyroidism and ophthalmopathy. The investigators amplified TCR beta CDR3 regions from RNA transcripts. First-round RT-PCR of the TCR CDR3 relied on the HTBI primer set. TCRdb ran MiXCR on the multiplex PCR reads and lists one entry per CDR3 protein. Of approximately 590,000 distinct CDR3 sequences in the sample, about 15% are singletons; the top ten hold around 7.5%. Germline-derived CDR1 and CDR2 are SQVTM and ANQGSEA. Trimming took 7 bases from V and 5 from J; bases not matched to a gene: 10. This CDR3 is 14 amino acids long. The TCR comes from a woman aged 25 to 39 with Graves' hyperthyroidism. Sequenced: blood. This chain links TRBV29-1 with TRBJ2-3; 9 bases match TRBD2. In DNA, the CDR3 is TGCAGCGCCGATAGGCGGGAGGGCCAAGATACGCAGTATTTT. Translating gives CSADRREGQDTQYF.